Detailed here is one T cell receptor (beta chain). The antigen it binds to is not known. No per-base quality is available; no much larger clone lies one base away. TCRbeta CDR3 regions were amplified from genomic DNA by means of the immunoSEQ Assay, a bias-controlled multiplex PCR. On the study's bioinformatics: The number of nucleated cells in each sample was estimated by amplification of reference gene primers within the assay. To quantify the absolute abundance of each unique TCRbeta CDR3 rearrangement, sequence reads were collapsed and filtered. For each sample, productive Simpson clonality was calculated as the square root of Simpson's diversity index across productive rearrangements. TCRdb's version of the immuneACCESS table is confined to in-frame rearrangements and falls short of the full clone set. An unresolved V gene accounts for under half of the shortfall where checked; the remainder is of unknown origin. The V and J calls and clone size were taken over from that table, and D and trimming were inferred from the DNA. This sample is represented by a few hundred thousand clones; about 89% of them were singletons. The leading ten clones occupy about 1.2% of the sample.

The data originate from a study of blood T cell repertoires in COVID-19 (dated by TCRdb to 2019 to 2021). Some background on the complete study: The collaborator samples originated in the United States, Italy and Spain and spanned the acute and convalescent phases of COVID-19. The samples were drawn from the first 160 participants of the ongoing ImmuneRACE study and from about 1,200 subjects provided by 6 global collaborators. Where available, HLA class I and class II types were obtained from metadata supplied by the sample provider rather than from assay-based typing. The repertoires were released in a freely available public database meant as a resource for research on the immune response to SARS-CoV-2. The prospective study material was composed of cDNA or gDNA derived from T cells, B-cell-depleted T cells, or PBMCs. A de-identified subject ID, COVID-19 status, age in years and sex were almost always included in the sample metadata. The dataset comprised deeply sampled blood TCRbeta repertoires from subjects exposed to, actively infected with, or recovered from COVID-19.

Whole blood was collected in K2EDTA tubes by collaborating institutions according to the institutions' own protocols. Collaborator samples were shipped for TCRbeta analysis as frozen whole blood, isolated PBMCs, or DNA extracted from either sample type. The research as a whole found: The quantity of clinical and demographic metadata differed by source and by participant and was supplied without curation.

From the cysteine through the phenylalanine, the CDR3 covers 15 amino acids. Solely the CDR3 DNA is kept, with 45 bases framed from the first base. Relative to germline, V is 3 bases shorter and J is 4 bases shorter, with 14 bases between their ends. The chain employs TRBV5-3 and TRBJ1-5, with TRBD1 as a weak D call on 5 bases. TRBV5-3 is flagged as an ORF with uncertain function. This receptor was obtained from a man between 40 and 49 years old with acute or convalescent COVID-19. Sequenced sample: peripheral blood. The CDR3 loop reads CARSYPGRGNQPQHF. The DNA is TGTGCCAGAAGCTACCCAGGGAGGGGTAATCAGCCCCAGCATTTT.